A single sample gave rise to the 14 T cell receptor beta chains below, sequenced in a study of blood T cell repertoires in COVID-19. Clones were read by immunoSEQ multiplex PCR, and TCRdb kept only the in-frame ones, dropping some. The sample contains 250,000 to 300,000 clones, about 86% of which appear only once. Sequencing input: PBMCs or T cells enriched from blood (not recorded which). Every receptor here comes from a man aged 30 to 39 with acute COVID-19.

This sequence joins TRBV5-1 and TRBJ2-6; no reliable D call. CDR3 length: 14 residues. Between the trimmed V and J ends, which lost 7 bases and 1 base, there was a span of 9 bases. Germline loops: CDR1 SGHRS, CDR2 YFSETQ. CDR3 residues: CASHRESGANVLTF. In DNA, the CDR3 is TGCGCCAGCCATAGAGAGTCTGGGGCCAACGTCCTGACTTTC.

The chain uses TRBV2 and TRBJ1-5; TRBD1 is a possible D gene (5 bases). The CDR3 loop spans 11 amino acids. Between the trimmed V and J ends, which lost 4 bases and 7 bases, there was a span of 5 bases. Looked up from germline, CDR1 is SNHLY and CDR2 is FYNNEI. Written as DNA, the CDR3 is TGTGCCAGCAGTGGGGGCCAGCCCCAGCATTTT. Its protein is CASSGGQPQHF.

The rearrangement uses TRBV15 and TRBJ1-1, with D perhaps TRBD1 (6 bases). V lost 3 bases and J lost 4, with 12 bases in between. The CDR3 totals 14 residues. CDR1 is LNHNV, CDR2 YYDKDF, per germline (reference sequence). CDR3: CATSSTGSGTEAFF. The CDR3 DNA reads TGTGCCACCAGCAGTACAGGGAGTGGCACTGAAGCTTTCTTT.

CDR3 amino acids: CASSGGHREETQYF. The CDR3 DNA follows: TGTGCCAGCAGCGGGGGACATAGAGAAGAGACCCAGTACTTC. This rearrangement joins TRBV11-1 to TRBJ2-5; TRBD1 is a possible D gene (6 bases). The ends were cut back, 5 bases at V and 3 bases at J, with 13 bases in the middle. This CDR3 is built from 14 residues. From germline, CDR1 is SGHAT and CDR2 FQDESV (reference sequence).

The rearrangement links TRBV11-3 to TRBJ1-4; the match to TRBD1 covers 7 bases. The V segment lost 0 bases and the J segment 7 bases; nucleotides outside the gene matches: 5. Germline CDR1 reads SGHNT; CDR2 reads YENEEA. This CDR3 region has 15 residues. The DNA of the CDR3 is TGTGCCAGCAGCTTAGAAACAGGGGCCCGTGAAAAACTGTTTTTT. Its protein is CASSLETGAREKLFF. Full variable domain (outside the CDR3, taken from reference TRBV11-3 and TRBJ1-4): EAGVVQSPRYKIIEKKQPVAFWCNPISGHNTLYWYLQNLGQGPELLIRYENEEAVDDSQLPKDRFSAERLKGVDSTLKIQPAELGDSAVYLCASSLETGAREKLFFGSGTQLSVL.

This chain uses TRBV5-1 with TRBJ1-4, with TRBD1 identical over 12 bases. Trimming took 4 bases from V and 6 from J; bases not matched to a gene: 10. This CDR3 spans 17 amino acids. From germline, CDR1 is SGHRS and CDR2 YFSETQ. CDR3 DNA sequence: TGCGCCAGCAGCCATACCGGGACAGGGGGCGGCGATGAAAAACTGTTTTTT. Translating it yields CASSHTGTGGGDEKLFF.

The table lists this clone with a count of one. This chain connects TRBV19 to TRBJ2-1, with a tentative D call TRBD2 (5 bases). The CDR3 has 16 residues. Trimming took off 1 base at V and 0 bases at J, with 10 bases between the two ends. CDR1 LNHDA and CDR2 SQIVND come from the germline V gene (reference sequence). The CDR3 DNA reads TGTGCCAGTAGTATAGTAGGACGGGGCTCCTACAATGAGCAGTTCTTC. Translation gives CASSIVGRGSYNEQFF. Looking up the rest from reference TRBV19 and TRBJ2-1 gives the full variable domain: DGGITQSPKYLFRKEGQNVTLSCEQNLNHDAMYWYRQDPGQGLRLIYYSQIVNDFQKGDIAEGYSVSREKKESFPLTVTSAQKNPTAFYLCASSIVGRGSYNEQFFGPGTRLTVL.

The chain has TRBV19 and TRBJ1-4, with 7 positions matching TRBD1. Trimming took 5 bases from V and 4 from J; bases not matched to a gene: 10. The CDR3 extends over 16 amino acids. Germline V gene sequence: CDR1 LNHDA, CDR2 SQIVND (reference sequence). The CDR3 reads CASSAPFRDSNEKLFF. The CDR3 region has the DNA TGTGCCAGTAGTGCACCTTTCCGGGACAGTAATGAAAAACTGTTTTTT.

The rearrangement uses TRBV10-3 and TRBJ2-7; tentatively, D is TRBD1 (7 bases). Germline CDR1 is ENHRY and CDR2 is SYGVKD. The V end lost 9 bases, the J end lost 3 bases, and 18 bases lay between the germline ends. The CDR3 length is 14 residues. CDR3 residues: CAMIRGTESYEQYV. CDR3 in DNA: TGTGCCATGATACGCGGGACAGAGAGCTACGAGCAGTACGTC.

V usage is TRBV25-1 and J usage is TRBJ1-3; 11 bases agree with TRBD1. The V segment lost 4 bases and the J segment 9 bases; nucleotides outside the gene matches: 5. The CDR3 contains 14 residues. CDR1 MGHDK and CDR2 SYGVNS come from the germline V gene. The CDR3 nucleotides read TGTGCCAGCAGTGTACGGGACAGGGGGTGCACCATATATTTT. Translated, it gives CASSVRDRGCTIYF.

V usage is TRBV5-4 and J usage is TRBJ2-5; TRBD2 matches at 8 bases. The CDR3 contains 15 residues. V dropped 4 bases and J dropped 5; count of bases not matched to a gene: 10. Looked up from germline, CDR1 is SGHNT and CDR2 is YYREEE (reference sequence). CDR3 DNA sequence: TGTGCCAGCAGCCCCGGGACTAGGACAGAGGAGACCCAGTACTTC. It is translated as CASSPGTRTEETQYF. Combining the CDR3 with reference TRBV5-4 and TRBJ2-5 gives the whole variable domain ETGVTQSPTHLIKTRGQQVTLRCSSQSGHNTVSWYQQALGQGPQFIFQYYREEENGRGNFPPRFSGLQFPNYSSELNVNALELDDSALYLCASSPGTRTEETQYFGPGTRLLVL.

The gene calls are TRBV7-6 and TRBJ2-3; D is uncertain. CDR1 SGHVS and CDR2 FNYEAQ come from the germline V gene. The V gene lost 3 bases and the J gene lost 1 base, with 5 bases spanning the gap. The CDR3 has 13 amino acids. CDR3: CASSFLGTDTQYF. For the CDR3, the DNA is TGTGCCAGCAGCTTTCTCGGCACAGATACGCAGTATTTT.

The V call is TRBV19, the J call TRBJ1-5, with TRBD1 matching 9 bases. With 0 bases clipped from V and 1 base from J, the junction kept 7 bases outside the gene matches. The V gene's germline CDR1 is LNHDA and CDR2 SQIVND (reference sequence). This CDR3 is 18 amino acids long. The chain's CDR3 is CASSIERGQGSSNQPQHF. Written as DNA, the CDR3 is TGTGCCAGTAGTATAGAACGAGGACAGGGGTCGAGCAATCAGCCCCAGCATTTT. The variable domain in full, completed from reference TRBV19 and TRBJ1-5, reads DGGITQSPKYLFRKEGQNVTLSCEQNLNHDAMYWYRQDPGQGLRLIYYSQIVNDFQKGDIAEGYSVSREKKESFPLTVTSAQKNPTAFYLCASSIERGQGSSNQPQHFGDGTRLSIL.

The rearrangement links TRBV11-2 to TRBJ2-1, with 8 positions matching TRBD1. This CDR3 region has 15 residues. Germline loops: CDR1 SGHAT, CDR2 FQNNGV. With V trimmed by 3 bases and J by 10 bases, 11 bases remained unmatched. DNA of the CDR3: TGTGCCAGCAGCTTGGTGACAGGGGACGTCGGGGAGCAGTTCTTC. This sequence encodes CASSLVTGDVGEQFF.